The 7 T cell receptor beta chains below were found in one sample sequenced in a study of blood T cell repertoires in COVID-19. Profiling relied on immunoSEQ multiplex PCR, and the TCRdb table lists in-frame clones only, not all of them. The table lists about 370,000 clones, 85% to 90% of them singletons, with less than 1.2% in the top ten. Material: PBMCs or T cells enriched from blood (not recorded which). The receptors shown here come from a man aged 18 to 35 who had recovered from COVID-19.

This chain connects TRBV18 to TRBJ2-7; 8 bases are shared with TRBD1. Germline CDR1 reads KGHSH; CDR2 reads LQKENI. With 2 bases clipped from V and 3 bases from J, the junction kept 6 bases outside the gene matches. This CDR3 spans 15 amino acids. The CDR3 DNA sequence: TGTGCCAGCTCACCAAACCCAGGGGGCGACTACGAGCAGTACTTC. It encodes CASSPNPGGDYEQYF. The full variable domain, its missing parts supplied by reference TRBV18 and TRBJ2-7, is NAGVMQNPRHLVRRRGQEARLRCSPMKGHSHVYWYRQLPEEGLKFMVYLQKENIIDESGMPKERFSAEFPKEGPSILRIQQVVRGDSAAYFCASSPNPGGDYEQYFGPGTRLTVT.

A single count supports this clone. This chain links TRBV5-6 with TRBJ1-1, with D uncertain. CDR1 and CDR2 from the germline V gene are SGHDT and YYEEEE. The CDR3 length is 13 residues. Trimming cost V 4 bases and J 1 base, with 8 bases left between them. The CDR3 loop is CASSLPQNTEAFF. The DNA for the CDR3 is TGTGCCAGCAGCCTACCGCAGAACACTGAAGCTTTCTTT.

The chain employs TRBV28 and TRBJ1-4, with 7 bases fitting TRBD1. Per germline, CDR1 MDHEN and CDR2 SYDVKM. The CDR3 contains 14 residues. V shed 6 bases, J shed 4 bases, and the junction held 5 bases outside the gene matches. CDR3 residues: CASRSGTVNEKLFF. The DNA of the CDR3 is TGTGCCAGCAGATCCGGGACAGTTAATGAAAAACTGTTTTTT.

The V and J genes are TRBV6-6 and TRBJ1-1, with unresolved D. CDR1 is MNHNY and CDR2 is SVGAGI in the germline V gene (reference sequence). The CDR3 runs to 13 residues. The germline V and J ends were trimmed by 8 bases and 0 bases, with 10 bases remaining between them. For the CDR3, the DNA is TGTGCCAGCTACAGTACCCTGAACACTGAAGCTTTCTTT. It translates to CASYSTLNTEAFF.

V gene TRBV6-2 or TRBV6-3 combines with J gene TRBJ2-1; 9 positions agree with TRBD2. V lost 0 bases, J lost 8 bases, and 8 bases stayed unmatched. The CDR3 length is 16 residues. Germline values: CDR1 MNHEY, CDR2 SVGEGT. CDR3 in amino acids: CASSYSRSGRRHEQFF. The CDR3 DNA reads as TGTGCCAGCAGTTACTCGAGGAGCGGGAGGAGGCATGAGCAGTTCTTC.

The rearrangement links TRBV2 to TRBJ1-1; no clear D. CDR1 and CDR2 from the germline V gene are SNHLY and FYNNEI. V dropped 9 bases and J dropped 0 bases, with 11 bases sitting between them. This CDR3 spans 13 amino acids. CDR3 sequence: CASLELMNTEAFF. The CDR3 nucleotides read TGTGCCAGTTTGGAGCTCATGAACACTGAAGCTTTCTTT.

The J gene is TRBJ1-5, the V gene TRBV19, with D tentatively TRBD1 (5 bases). This CDR3 has 15 amino acids. The V gene lost 7 bases and the J gene lost 0 bases, with 13 bases spanning the gap. Germline V lookup: CDR1 LNHDA, CDR2 SQIVND (reference sequence). The DNA for the CDR3 is TGTGCCAGTATAACAGGACGGAATAGCAATCAGCCCCAGCATTTT. Protein sequence: CASITGRNSNQPQHF.